Sequencing of this T cell receptor (beta chain) was carried out in a study of blood T cell repertoires in COVID-19. As for the study in general: Sites in the United States, Italy and Spain provided acute and convalescent COVID-19 samples. In each case, the material was cDNA or gDNA derived from T cells, B-cell-depleted T cells, or PBMCs.

V lost 2 bases and J lost 8, with 13 bases in between. The length of the CDR3 is 14 residues. Germline assignment: CDR1 SGHRS and CDR2 YFSETQ. Study processing details: Amplified reference gene primers provided the basis for estimating nucleated cell counts. Only in-frame clones appear in the TCRdb table, and some are missing; sequencing was by immunoSEQ multiplex PCR. D and trimming come from the DNA, and the V and J calls and clone size come from that table. The sample yields 200,000 to 250,000 clones, around four fifths seen once. This clone occurred once. During active infection, Seattle patients enrolled and were then monitored through disease.

The sequencing sample was made of peripheral blood. The chain links TRBV5-1 to TRBJ1-4; D unresolved. This receptor was identified in a woman of 80 years or more with COVID-19, enrolled during active disease. CDR3 bases: TGCGCCAGCAGCTTTCGGCAGTCAGGAGAAAAACTGTTTTTT. This gives the protein CASSFRQSGEKLFF.